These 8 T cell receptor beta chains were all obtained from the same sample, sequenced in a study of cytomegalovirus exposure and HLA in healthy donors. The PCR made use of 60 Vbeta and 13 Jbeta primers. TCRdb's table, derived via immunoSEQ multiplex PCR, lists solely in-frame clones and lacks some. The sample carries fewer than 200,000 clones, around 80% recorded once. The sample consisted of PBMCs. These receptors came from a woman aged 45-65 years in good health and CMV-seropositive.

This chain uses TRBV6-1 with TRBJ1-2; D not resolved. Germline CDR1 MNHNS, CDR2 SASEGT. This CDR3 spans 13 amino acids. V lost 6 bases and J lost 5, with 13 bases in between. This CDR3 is CASSQTRDYGYTF. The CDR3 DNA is TGTGCCAGCAGCCAGACGAGGGATTATGGCTACACCTTC.

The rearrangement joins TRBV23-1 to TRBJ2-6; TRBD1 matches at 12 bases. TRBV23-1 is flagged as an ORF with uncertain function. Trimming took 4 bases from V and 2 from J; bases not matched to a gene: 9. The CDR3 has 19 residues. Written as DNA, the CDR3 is TGCGCCAGCAGTCGAGCAACCGGGACAGGGGGCGCTGGGGCCAACGTCCTGACTTTC. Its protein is CASSRATGTGGAGANVLTF.

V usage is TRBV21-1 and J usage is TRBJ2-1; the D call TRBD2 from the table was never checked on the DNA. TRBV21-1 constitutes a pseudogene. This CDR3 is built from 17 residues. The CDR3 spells CASSMTSSPCSYNEQFF. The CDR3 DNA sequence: TGTGCCAGCAGCATGACTAGTTCCCCATGCTCCTACAATGAGCAGTTCTTC.

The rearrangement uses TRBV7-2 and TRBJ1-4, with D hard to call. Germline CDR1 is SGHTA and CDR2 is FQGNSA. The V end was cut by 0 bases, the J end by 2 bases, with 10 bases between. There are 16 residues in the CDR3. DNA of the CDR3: TGTGCCAGCAGCTTAGCACCCCCGGGGACTAATGAAAAACTGTTTTTT. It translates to CASSLAPPGTNEKLFF.

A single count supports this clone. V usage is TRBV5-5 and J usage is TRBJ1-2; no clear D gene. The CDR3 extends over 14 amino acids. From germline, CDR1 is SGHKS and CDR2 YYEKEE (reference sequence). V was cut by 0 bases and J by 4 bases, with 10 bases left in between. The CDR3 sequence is CASSLVPAGYGYTF. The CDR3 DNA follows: TGTGCCAGCAGCTTGGTTCCCGCCGGCTATGGCTACACCTTC.

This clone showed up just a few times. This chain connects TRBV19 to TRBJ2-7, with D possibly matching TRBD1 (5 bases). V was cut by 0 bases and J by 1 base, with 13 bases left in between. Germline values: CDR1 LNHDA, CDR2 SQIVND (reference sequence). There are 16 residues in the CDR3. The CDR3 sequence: CASSIEAGWSSYEQYF. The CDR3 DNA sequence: TGTGCCAGTAGTATAGAGGCAGGGTGGAGTTCCTACGAGCAGTACTTC.

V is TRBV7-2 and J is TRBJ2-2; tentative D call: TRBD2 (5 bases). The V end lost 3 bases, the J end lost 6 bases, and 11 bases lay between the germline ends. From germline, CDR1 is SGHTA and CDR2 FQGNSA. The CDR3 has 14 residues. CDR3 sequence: CASSFGAGSGELFF. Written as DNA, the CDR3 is TGTGCCAGCAGCTTCGGTGCGGGCTCCGGGGAGCTGTTTTTT.

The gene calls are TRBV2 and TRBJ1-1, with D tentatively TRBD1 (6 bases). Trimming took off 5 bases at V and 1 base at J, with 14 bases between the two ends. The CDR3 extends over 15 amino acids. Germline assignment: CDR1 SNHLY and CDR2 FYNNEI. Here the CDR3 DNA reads TGTGCCAGCAGTACAGGGCCGGCGGCGAACACTGAAGCTTTCTTT. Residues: CASSTGPAANTEAFF.